The clone carrying this TCR beta chain has more than one count but fewer than ten. Sequencing relied on a cDNA template that was reverse transcribed from extracted RNA. TCRdb's table, derived via immunoSEQ multiplex PCR, lists solely in-frame clones and lacks some. Among over 200,000 clones, approximately 52% were seen once, and the ten largest hold 0.45%. The sample is drawn from a study of CD8+ T cells in alopecia areata. V lost 4 bases to trimming and J lost 3 bases, with 12 bases between them. This CDR3 comprises 15 residues. CDR1 and CDR2 (germline): SGHTA, FQGNSA. The sequencing used CD4+ T cells sorted from blood, collected at week 0. The receptor was derived from a human donor with alopecia areata. The chain couples TRBV7-2 to TRBJ2-2; no definite D call. As DNA, the CDR3 is TGTGCCAGCAGCTATTTGGACCAATACACCGGGGAGCTGTTTTTT. This sequence encodes CASSYLDQYTGELFF.